A single TCR beta chain is shown here with its context. Its antigen is still unknown. Vbeta (60) and Jbeta (13) primers were used in the PCR. The assay was immunoSEQ multiplex PCR, and TCRdb's table has in-frame clones only and misses some. The sample includes around 140,000 clones, about four fifths of them seen just once. The data are from a study of cytomegalovirus exposure and HLA in healthy donors. Study at large: The Caucasian-associated ancestry cluster contained about four fifths of the approximately 400 genotyped donors.

The CDR3 spans 14 residues. CDR1 SGHRS and CDR2 YFSETQ come from the germline V gene. The J segment lost 4 bases and the V segment lost 3 bases, leaving 6 bases of the junction unmatched. Study-wide results and limits: One variant, a missense change in DCLRE1C, was linked in a later analysis to TCR beta V- and J-gene trimming.

The sequencing sample was made of PBMCs. The chain couples TRBV5-1 to TRBJ1-2; TRBD1 aligns across 7 bases. The clonotype originates from a woman between 18 and 30 years old in good health and CMV-seropositive. The CDR3, as DNA: TGCGCCAGCAGCTCGTCGACAGGGATCTATGGCTACACCTTC. Its translation: CASSSSTGIYGYTF.